The TCR beta chain under discussion was sequenced for a study of blood T cell repertoires in COVID-19. Study-level background: Samples came from the United States, Italy and Spain, spanning acute and convalescent COVID-19. In each case, the material was cDNA or gDNA derived from T cells, B-cell-depleted T cells, or PBMCs.

Methods used by the authors: Nucleated cell number was recorded as an estimate derived from reference gene primer amplification. The repertoire was sequenced with immunoSEQ multiplex PCR; TCRdb's copy has only in-frame clones and lacks some. For V, J and clone size, that table is used; D and trimming come from the DNA. Among more than 85,000 clones listed, roughly 76% were seen once. V lost 10 bases, J lost 5 bases, and 17 bases lay in between. Germline V gives CDR1 ENHRY, CDR2 SYGVKD. The CDR3 length is 13 residues. The sample comprised peripheral blood. This rearrangement joins TRBV10-3 to TRBJ1-1; D is undetermined. The sequence was obtained from an older woman with acute or convalescent COVID-19. CDR3 loop: CATRVAVGTEAFF. The CDR3 DNA reads as TGTGCCACCCGGGTGGCCGTGGGTACTGAAGCTTTCTTT.